The subject of this entry is one T cell receptor (beta chain). Its antigen is not identified. The data are from a study of post-analysis software for immune sequencing data. Whole-study results and caveats: Controls had significantly higher normalized Chao1 diversity than multiple sclerosis patients. In patients, TRBV5-6, TRBV5-1 and TRBV20-1 belonged to five TRBV segments found more frequently than in controls.

Incorporated into the TCR beta cDNA libraries were unique molecular identifiers, which served to reduce PCR and sequencing biases. TCRdb reanalysed the PCR reads using MiXCR and keeps one entry per CDR3 protein. The sample holds more than 500,000 distinct CDR3 sequences, around 36% seen once. The CDR3 has 13 amino acids. CDR1 is SEHNR, CDR2 FQNEAQ, per germline (reference sequence). This receptor was taken from a girl younger than 18 with multiple sclerosis. The V and J genes are TRBV7-9 and TRBJ2-7; D may be TRBD1 or TRBD2 (6 bases each). The J call may not be correct, given that the DNA end is closer to TRBJ2-5. Sequencing used blood. The CDR3 loop reads CASSRGQVETQYF. Written as DNA, the CDR3 is TGTGCCAGCAGTCGGGGGCAGGTTGAGACCCAGTACTTC.